The 20 T cell receptor beta chains below were found in one sample sequenced in a study of blood T cell repertoires in COVID-19. Assay used: immunoSEQ multiplex PCR; TCRdb lists only in-frame clones, some missing. The sample has around 150,000 clones; around 81% are singletons. Material for sequencing was peripheral blood. The receptors were gathered from a man aged 55 to 70 with active or convalescent COVID-19.

The rearrangement links TRBV19 to TRBJ1-2; D gene uncertain. V shed 10 bases and J shed 4 bases, with 19 bases lying between them. CDR3 length equals 14 residues. Germline CDR1 LNHDA, CDR2 SQIVND (reference sequence). The CDR3 protein is CAIRDSSSAYGYTF. CDR3 nucleotides: TGTGCCATTCGAGACTCAAGCTCAGCCTATGGCTACACCTTC.

V usage is TRBV3-1 (or the pseudogene TRBV3-2) and J usage is TRBJ2-1; D unresolved. This CDR3 is built from 14 residues. V shed 1 base and J shed 4 bases, with 8 bases lying between them. The germline gives CDR1 LGHDT, CDR2 YNNKEL (reference sequence). The CDR3 nucleotides read TGTGCCAGCAGCCAAGGAAGCCTATACAATGAGCAGTTCTTC. This gives the protein CASSQGSLYNEQFF.

This clone was picked up a small number of times. The chain uses TRBV6-6 and TRBJ1-1, with 7 positions matching TRBD1. The CDR3 has 15 amino acids. The germline V gene encodes CDR1 MNHNY and CDR2 SVGAGI (reference sequence). The V gene end was trimmed by 4 bases and the J gene end by 7 bases; junction bases not matched to a gene: 12. CDR3 amino acids: CASSSTYDREVEAFF. DNA of the CDR3: TGTGCCAGCAGTTCGACCTACGACAGGGAAGTTGAAGCTTTCTTT.

Only a few counts were recorded for this clone. The gene calls are TRBV7-9 and TRBJ1-5; D gene ambiguous. The ends were cut back, 0 bases at V and 7 bases at J, with 10 bases in the middle. The CDR3 sequence is 14 residues long. Germline V gene sequence: CDR1 SEHNR, CDR2 FQNEAQ (reference sequence). CDR3 sequence: CASSLAEVSQPQHF. CDR3 DNA: TGTGCCAGCAGCTTAGCGGAGGTATCACAGCCCCAGCATTTT.

This chain connects TRBV6-5 to TRBJ1-1, with 10 bases identical to TRBD1. V lost 6 bases and J lost 5; bases outside the gene matches: 9. CDR3 length: 15 amino acids. Looked up from germline, CDR1 is MNHEY and CDR2 is SVGAGI. CDR3 amino acids: CASRRQGAVGTEAFF. The CDR3 coding sequence is TGTGCCAGCAGGAGACAGGGGGCCGTGGGTACTGAAGCTTTCTTT.

The J gene is TRBJ2-6, the V gene TRBV6-5, with no clear D. Trimming took off 6 bases at V and 1 base at J, with 10 bases between the two ends. CDR1 is MNHEY, CDR2 SVGAGI, per germline. The CDR3 has 15 residues. The CDR3, as DNA: TGTGCCAGCAGACCCACCGGGTCTGGGGCCAACGTCCTGACTTTC. Translating gives CASRPTGSGANVLTF.

J is TRBJ1-1 and V is TRBV7-9; D is ambiguous. The V gene's germline CDR1 is SEHNR and CDR2 FQNEAQ (reference sequence). V was shortened by 3 bases and J by 1 base, with 6 bases between the two germline ends. The CDR3 covers 13 residues. The CDR3 bases are TGTGCCAGCAGCTTCGACAAGAACACTGAAGCTTTCTTT. It specifies CASSFDKNTEAFF.

This clone was detected a few times. The V and J genes are TRBV5-4 and TRBJ2-7, with TRBD2 matching 10 bases. Losses at the gene ends were 2 bases for V and 3 bases for J; bases not matched to a gene: 5. The CDR3 length is 15 residues. Germline CDR1 is SGHNT and CDR2 is YYREEE (reference sequence). This chain's CDR3 is CASSFEASGSYEQYF. The CDR3 region has the DNA TGTGCCAGCAGCTTTGAGGCTAGCGGGAGCTACGAGCAGTACTTC.

The rearrangement uses TRBV5-8 and TRBJ2-3; tentatively, D is TRBD2 (6 bases). The germline V gene has CDR1 SGHTS and CDR2 YDEGEE. V lost 2 bases, J lost 0 bases, and 13 bases lay in between. This CDR3 has 16 residues. The DNA of the CDR3 is TGTGCCAGCAGCTTCGGACTAACAGCTAGCACAGATACGCAGTATTTT. This encodes CASSFGLTASTDTQYF.

J is TRBJ2-7 and V is TRBV28; 8 positions agree with TRBD2. Trimming removed 10 bases from V and 6 bases from J; junction bases left unmatched: 11. CDR1 is MDHEN and CDR2 is SYDVKM in the germline V gene. This CDR3 contains 13 residues. The CDR3 DNA is TGTGCCACCATTACTGGGGCGGGAGGCGAGCAGTACTTC. It specifies CATITGAGGEQYF. Full variable domain (outside the CDR3, taken from reference TRBV28 and TRBJ2-7): DVKVTQSSRYLVKRTGEKVFLECVQDMDHENMFWYRQDPGLGLRLIYFSYDVKMKEKGDIPEGYSVSREKKERFSLILESASTNQTSMYLCATITGAGGEQYFGPGTRLTVT.

V is TRBV27 and J is TRBJ1-1, with a tentative D call TRBD1 (5 bases). Trimming removed 6 bases at V and 3 bases at J, with 20 bases between. Looked up from germline, CDR1 is MNHEY and CDR2 is SMNVEV (reference sequence). The CDR3 totals 16 residues. CDR3 sequence: CASRLRRAGVDTEAFF. Written as DNA, the CDR3 is TGTGCCAGCAGACTTAGGCGGGCGGGGGTCGACACTGAAGCTTTCTTT.

V is TRBV19 and J is TRBJ1-5, with a possible D match to TRBD1 (5 bases). The length of the CDR3 is 15 residues. Germline V gene data show CDR1 as LNHDA and CDR2 as SQIVND (reference sequence). V lost 11 bases to trimming and J lost 4 bases, with 21 bases between them. As DNA, the CDR3 is TGTGCCTCGAAGGACAAAGGGTCGGGTAATCAGCCCCAGCATTTT. Protein sequence: CASKDKGSGNQPQHF.

The V and J genes are TRBV6-6 and TRBJ2-3; maybe TRBD2 (6 bases). V lost 4 bases, J lost 4 bases, and 15 bases lay in between. CDR1 and CDR2 from the germline V gene are MNHNY and SVGAGI (reference sequence). The CDR3 is 15 residues long. This chain's CDR3 is CASSSTGSSADTQYF. As DNA, the CDR3 is TGTGCCAGCAGTTCTACCGGGAGTAGCGCAGATACGCAGTATTTT.

The CDR3, as DNA: TGTGCCAGCAGGTTCCCCAGGGGGCGAGGAACTGAAGCTTTCTTT. It yields the protein CASRFPRGRGTEAFF. The chain combines TRBV6-5 with TRBJ1-1; 8 bases align to TRBD1. The CDR3 has 15 amino acids. The junction had 11 bases not matched to a gene; V was cut back by 6 bases and J by 5 bases. Per germline, CDR1 MNHEY and CDR2 SVGAGI.

V usage is TRBV10-3 and J usage is TRBJ2-1; a possible D gene is TRBD2 (5 bases). The CDR3 loop spans 14 amino acids. The V gene's germline CDR1 is ENHRY and CDR2 SYGVKD. The ends were cut back, 3 bases at V and 7 bases at J, with 13 bases in the middle. The CDR3 loop is CAISDPIPGNEQFF. The CDR3 nucleotides are TGTGCCATCAGTGATCCTATTCCGGGGAATGAGCAGTTCTTC.

The chain is built from TRBV18 and TRBJ1-1; D not resolved. This CDR3 is built from 13 residues. Germline CDR1 reads KGHSH; CDR2 reads LQKENI. The V and J ends lost 5 bases and 2 bases respectively, with 9 bases between them. The CDR3 reads CASSTGRNTEAFF. Written as DNA, the CDR3 is TGTGCCAGCTCAACCGGGAGAAACACTGAAGCTTTCTTT.

This rearrangement joins TRBV15 to TRBJ2-1, with D unresolved. Trimming cost V 2 bases and J 0 bases, with 11 bases left between them. This CDR3 is 16 amino acids long. Per the germline V gene, CDR1 is LNHNV and CDR2 is YYDKDF (reference sequence). The CDR3 sequence: CATSRPYSLSYNEQFF. The CDR3 DNA reads as TGTGCCACCAGCAGACCGTACTCCCTCTCCTACAATGAGCAGTTCTTC.

The V call is TRBV6-5, the J call TRBJ2-7, with D tentatively TRBD1 (6 bases). The length of the CDR3 is 15 residues. Trimming took off 0 bases at V and 5 bases at J, with 14 bases between the two ends. Germline lookup yields CDR1 MNHEY and CDR2 SVGAGI. CDR3 amino acids: CASSYSVDSLNEQYF. The CDR3 DNA sequence: TGTGCCAGCAGTTACTCCGTGGACAGCCTGAACGAGCAGTACTTC.

This clone showed up just once. This chain uses TRBV5-5 with TRBJ2-7; a possible D gene is TRBD2 (6 bases). The germline V gene encodes CDR1 SGHKS and CDR2 YYEKEE (reference sequence). The V end was cut by 7 bases, the J end by 2 bases, with 22 bases between. The CDR3 consists of 16 residues. CDR3 amino acids: CASCPEGSGIPYEQYF. CDR3 sequence (DNA): TGTGCCAGCTGCCCAGAGGGTAGCGGAATCCCCTACGAGCAGTACTTC.

The chain uses TRBV6-1 and TRBJ1-3; perhaps TRBD1 as D (6 bases). This CDR3 contains 16 residues. Per germline, CDR1 MNHNS and CDR2 SASEGT. V was cut by 0 bases and J by 4 bases, with 13 bases left in between. CDR3 loop: CASSEAYRVSGNTIYF. CDR3 DNA: TGTGCCAGCAGTGAAGCTTACAGGGTATCGGGAAACACCATATATTTT.